A selection of T cell receptor beta chains follows, all from one sample in a study of immune evolution from preneoplasia to lung adenocarcinoma. Using immunoSEQ multiplex PCR, the repertoire was profiled, and TCRdb retains in-frame clones only, with some absent. The sample holds about 7,400 clones; roughly 83% are singletons and the top ten take 7.5% to 9.5%. Material for sequencing was FFPE minimally invasive lung adenocarcinoma tissue. The receptors were gathered from a person between 70 and 80 years old with lung adenocarcinoma. Both conserved end residues are part of each CDR3. Each record gives: V gene, clone size, D gene, J gene, CDR3 protein, CDR3 DNA. The D gene is left open where the match is weak. Rows may omit the clone size; those that give it use once, few, many or a size class.

v_call: TRBV4-3; clone_size: -; d_call: -; j_call: TRBJ2-3; cdr3_aa: CASSGGRRANTQYF; cdr3_nt: TGCGCCAGCAGCGGGGGGAGAAGGGCAAATACGCAGTATTTT
v_call: TRBV18; clone_size: -; d_call: -; j_call: TRBJ1-1; cdr3_aa: CASSLGTVNTEAFF; cdr3_nt: TGTGCCAGCTCACTTGGGACGGTGAACACTGAAGCTTTCTTT
v_call: TRBV9; clone_size: -; d_call: -; j_call: TRBJ1-3; cdr3_aa: CASSRSGNTIYF; cdr3_nt: TGTGCCAGCAGCCGCTCGGGAAACACCATATATTTT
v_call: TRBV7-3; clone_size: -; d_call: -; j_call: TRBJ2-1; cdr3_aa: CASSLVAGNEQFF; cdr3_nt: TGTGCCAGCAGCTTAGTTGCTGGCAATGAGCAGTTCTTC
v_call: TRBV6-6; clone_size: -; d_call: -; j_call: TRBJ2-1; cdr3_aa: CASNPHHGYYNEQFF; cdr3_nt: TGTGCCAGCAACCCACACCACGGGTACTACAATGAGCAGTTCTTC
v_call: TRBV6-1; clone_size: -; d_call: TRBD1; j_call: TRBJ1-6; cdr3_aa: CASQDRAAYNSPLHF; cdr3_nt: TGTGCCAGCCAGGACAGGGCGGCCTATAATTCACCCCTCCACTTT
v_call: TRBV9; clone_size: -; d_call: TRBD2; j_call: TRBJ2-1; cdr3_aa: CASSVVPSGSNNEQFF; cdr3_nt: TGTGCCAGCAGCGTAGTCCCTAGCGGGAGCAACAATGAGCAGTTCTTC
v_call: TRBV7-9; clone_size: -; d_call: TRBD1; j_call: TRBJ1-2; cdr3_aa: CASSSGGPGGGYTF; cdr3_nt: TGTGCCAGCAGTTCAGGGGGTCCAGGCGGTGGCTACACCTTC
v_call: TRBV5-6; clone_size: -; d_call: -; j_call: TRBJ2-7; cdr3_aa: CASSSPAGSSYEQYF; cdr3_nt: TGTGCCAGCAGCTCGCCGGCAGGGAGTTCCTACGAGCAGTACTTC
v_call: TRBV28; clone_size: -; d_call: -; j_call: TRBJ2-6; cdr3_aa: CASHERGGANVLTF; cdr3_nt: TGTGCCAGTCATGAGCGTGGTGGGGCCAACGTCCTGACTTTC
v_call: TRBV5-8; clone_size: -; d_call: TRBD2; j_call: TRBJ2-3; cdr3_aa: CASSPERAGVTDTQYF; cdr3_nt: TGTGCCAGCAGCCCCGAGAGAGCGGGGGTGACAGATACGCAGTATTTT
v_call: TRBV10-1; clone_size: medium-sized; d_call: -; j_call: TRBJ2-1; cdr3_aa: CASSGSGDNEQFF; cdr3_nt: TGCGCCAGCAGTGGTTCGGGGGACAATGAGCAGTTCTTC
v_call: TRBV6-5; clone_size: -; d_call: -; j_call: TRBJ2-7; cdr3_aa: CASRGLGGIYEQYF; cdr3_nt: TGTGCCAGCAGGGGATTAGGAGGGATCTACGAGCAGTACTTC
v_call: TRBV9; clone_size: -; d_call: TRBD2; j_call: TRBJ2-2; cdr3_aa: CASSPRLALAGELFF; cdr3_nt: TGTGCCAGCAGCCCCCGACTAGCCCTGGCCGGGGAGCTGTTTTTT
v_call: TRBV6-6; clone_size: few; d_call: -; j_call: TRBJ2-5; cdr3_aa: CASSSETQYF; cdr3_nt: TGTGCCAGCAGCTCGGAGACCCAGTACTTC
v_call: TRBV10-2; clone_size: -; d_call: -; j_call: TRBJ1-1; cdr3_aa: CASKEVTDTEAFF; cdr3_nt: TGCGCCAGCAAGGAGGTGACAGACACTGAAGCTTTCTTT
v_call: TRBV7-8; clone_size: -; d_call: -; j_call: TRBJ1-4; cdr3_aa: CATSGGPNEKLFF; cdr3_nt: TGTGCCACCTCCGGTGGACCTAATGAAAAACTGTTTTTT
v_call: TRBV11-2; clone_size: -; d_call: TRBD2; j_call: TRBJ2-7; cdr3_aa: CASSGGLAGGSGEQYF; cdr3_nt: TGTGCCAGCAGCGGAGGACTAGCGGGGGGGTCCGGCGAGCAGTACTTC
v_call: TRBV5-6; clone_size: -; d_call: -; j_call: TRBJ2-1; cdr3_aa: CASSFGQGNSYNEQFF; cdr3_nt: TGTGCCAGCAGCTTTGGCCAGGGAAACTCCTACAATGAGCAGTTCTTC
v_call: TRBV6-5; clone_size: -; d_call: -; j_call: TRBJ2-1; cdr3_aa: CASSYGPPSSYNEQFF; cdr3_nt: TGTGCCAGCAGTTACGGGCCGCCGAGCTCCTACAATGAGCAGTTCTTC
v_call: TRBV14; clone_size: -; d_call: -; j_call: TRBJ2-1; cdr3_aa: CAGRAASLRDNEQFF; cdr3_nt: TGTGCCGGACGAGCCGCGAGCCTAAGGGACAATGAGCAGTTCTTC
v_call: TRBV5-1; clone_size: -; d_call: TRBD1; j_call: TRBJ2-1; cdr3_aa: CASSWGDRVSNEQFF; cdr3_nt: TGCGCCAGCAGCTGGGGGGACAGGGTTAGCAATGAGCAGTTCTTC
v_call: TRBV5-1; clone_size: few; d_call: TRBD2; j_call: TRBJ2-7; cdr3_aa: CASSDEGLAANYEQYF; cdr3_nt: TGCGCCAGCAGCGACGAGGGACTAGCGGCAAACTACGAGCAGTACTTC
v_call: TRBV18; clone_size: -; d_call: -; j_call: TRBJ2-3; cdr3_aa: CASSLETSDTQYF; cdr3_nt: TGTGCCAGCTCACTAGAGACATCAGATACGCAGTATTTT
v_call: TRBV30; clone_size: -; d_call: -; j_call: TRBJ2-2; cdr3_aa: CAWSVLGAGELFF; cdr3_nt: TGTGCCTGGAGTGTCTTAGGGGCCGGGGAGCTGTTTTTT
v_call: TRBV15; clone_size: once; d_call: TRBD2; j_call: TRBJ2-3; cdr3_aa: CATSRDLREILTDTQYF; cdr3_nt: TGTGCCACCAGCAGAGATTTGCGGGAGATACTCACAGATACGCAGTATTTT
v_call: TRBV4-3; clone_size: -; d_call: TRBD1; j_call: TRBJ2-7; cdr3_aa: CASSQASQGAGEQYF; cdr3_nt: TGCGCCAGCAGCCAAGCCTCCCAGGGGGCAGGCGAGCAGTACTTC
v_call: TRBV7-9; clone_size: -; d_call: -; j_call: TRBJ2-7; cdr3_aa: CASSSPLTDIDYEQYF; cdr3_nt: TGTGCCAGCAGCTCTCCCCTAACCGATATAGATTACGAGCAGTACTTC
v_call: TRBV5-1; clone_size: -; d_call: -; j_call: TRBJ2-5; cdr3_aa: CASSLSPGETQYF; cdr3_nt: TGCGCCAGCAGCTTGAGCCCTGGGGAGACCCAGTACTTC
v_call: TRBV5-1; clone_size: -; d_call: TRBD2; j_call: TRBJ2-1; cdr3_aa: CASRTERLAENKFF; cdr3_nt: TGCGCCAGCAGAACCGAAAGACTAGCAGAAAACAAGTTCTTC
v_call: TRBV5-1; clone_size: -; d_call: -; j_call: TRBJ1-4; cdr3_aa: CASSLGTVPTNEKLFF; cdr3_nt: TGCGCCAGCAGCTTGGGGACAGTTCCAACTAATGAAAAACTGTTTTTT
v_call: TRBV7-6; clone_size: -; d_call: -; j_call: TRBJ2-3; cdr3_aa: CASSALPVGPTDTQYF; cdr3_nt: TGTGCCAGCAGCGCCCTCCCGGTGGGGCCCACAGATACGCAGTATTTT
v_call: TRBV6-6; clone_size: -; d_call: TRBD2; j_call: TRBJ2-3; cdr3_aa: CASHRTAGATDTQYF; cdr3_nt: TGTGCCTCCCACCGAACAGCGGGGGCCACAGATACGCAGTATTTT